The source of this TCR beta chain is a study of T cell responses to AZD1222 COVID-19 vaccine. Study results and limitations: Repertoires were obtained solely post-peak T cell response. The donor group comprised mostly white British people and more females; the analysis possibly underestimated clonal diversity. A reported finding is that nearly half of spike-specific TCRs target unmutated variant regions.

Germline V lookup: CDR1 LGHDT, CDR2 YNNKEL (reference sequence). The CDR3 runs 17 residues. The trim removed 0 bases at V and 5 bases at J, leaving 9 bases unmatched. With respect to this clone: Its antigen is still unknown.

Assay used: immunoSEQ multiplex PCR; TCRdb lists only in-frame clones, some missing. Here the sample spans about 140,000 clones, around 89% being singletons. The input for sequencing was peripheral blood, taken on day 0 of AZD1222 vaccination. This clonotype was obtained from an adult in good health. The rearrangement joins TRBV3-1 (or the pseudogene TRBV3-2) to TRBJ2-1; the match to TRBD2 covers 8 bases. Written as DNA, the CDR3 is TGTGCCAGCAGCCAAGAGCTTACTAGCGGCATTCACAATGAGCAGTTCTTC. It specifies CASSQELTSGIHNEQFF.